This TCR beta chain was identified in a study of neurological immune-mediated disorders. This clonotype was detected a few times. This clone may be a read error of a much larger clone one base away. 5'RACE with 10-nucleotide random UMIs produced the cDNA. TCRdb reprocessed the 5' RACE reads via MiXCR and lists one record per CDR3 protein. The table includes tens of thousands of distinct CDR3 sequences, almost 3.5% detected once. The clonotype originates from a man aged 40-49 years with multiple sclerosis. The sample was PBMCs.

The CDR3 DNA sequence: TGTGCCAGCAGTGTCGTTAGAACCATATATTTT. Protein sequence: CASSVVRTIYF. The chain employs TRBV7-9 and TRBJ1-3; D remains unclear. V was pared by 6 bases and J by 10 bases, with 10 bases between. The CDR3 spans 11 residues. Germline loops: CDR1 SEHNR, CDR2 FQNEAQ (reference sequence). Based on the CDR3 plus reference TRBV7-9 and TRBJ1-3, the full variable domain is DTGVSQNPRHKITKRGQNVTFRCDPISEHNRLYWYRQTLGQGPEFLTYFQNEAQLEKSRLLSDRFSAERPKGSFSTLEIQRTEQGDSAMYLCASSVVRTIYFGEGSWLTVV.